These 27 T cell receptor beta chains were sequenced from one sample in a study of cytotoxic CD8 clonotypes in ibrutinib-treated CLL. Clones were read by immunoSEQ multiplex PCR, and TCRdb kept only the in-frame ones, dropping some. The table records tens of thousands of clones, 54% of them present only once. Sample: PBMCs, taken at disease progression, from a patient treated with ibrutinib. Every receptor here comes from a human donor with chronic lymphocytic leukemia.

This clone occurred a few times. This chain uses TRBV30 with TRBJ2-5, with D perhaps TRBD2 (6 bases). The CDR3 has 13 residues. Germline V gene data show CDR1 as GTSNPN and CDR2 as SVGIG (reference sequence). With 4 bases removed from V and 2 bases from J, the gap between germline ends came to 11 bases. As DNA, the CDR3 is TGTGCCTGGACCCCGGAGGGACAAGAGACCCAGTACTTC. This encodes CAWTPEGQETQYF.

The V and J genes are TRBV7-9 and TRBJ1-3; D uncertain. The CDR3 contains 15 residues. V dropped 3 bases and J dropped 0 bases, with 9 bases sitting between them. Germline V gene lookup returns CDR1 SEHNR and CDR2 FQNEAQ (reference sequence). CDR3 protein: CASSFGRASGNTIYF. CDR3 nucleotide sequence: TGTGCCAGCAGCTTTGGTAGGGCCTCTGGAAACACCATATATTTT.

The chain uses TRBV10-3 and TRBJ2-3; tentatively, D is TRBD1 or TRBD2 (5 bases each). Trimming left V 6 bases short and J 4 bases short, with 11 bases between. The CDR3 runs 13 residues. Looked up from germline, CDR1 is ENHRY and CDR2 is SYGVKD. Here the CDR3 DNA reads TGTGCCATCAGCCCACGGGACGCAGATACGCAGTATTTT. Amino acid sequence: CAISPRDADTQYF.

This chain connects TRBV4-1 to TRBJ1-1, with D uncertain. Trimming cost V 3 bases and J 0 bases, with 11 bases left between them. The CDR3 loop spans 15 amino acids. CDR1 is MGHRA, CDR2 YSYEKL, per germline. The CDR3 DNA reads as TGCGCCAGCAGCCACCCTAGCGGATTGAACACTGAAGCTTTCTTT. This gives the protein CASSHPSGLNTEAFF.

This chain connects TRBV9 to TRBJ2-1; tentative D call: TRBD1 (5 bases). CDR1 and CDR2 (germline): SGDLS, YYNGEE. The germline V and J ends were trimmed by 2 bases and 8 bases, with 11 bases remaining between them. The CDR3 has 13 residues. The CDR3 coding sequence is TGTGCCAGCAGCGTTGACAGTAAGGATGAGCAGTTCTTC. Amino acids: CASSVDSKDEQFF.

The V gene is TRBV18, the J gene TRBJ2-3, with TRBD1 identical over 9 bases. After removal of 2 bases from V and 2 bases from J, the junction contained 11 bases not matched to a gene. The CDR3 totals 18 residues. Per the germline V gene, CDR1 is KGHSH and CDR2 is LQKENI. CDR3 loop: CASSPFAVGQGITDTQYF. DNA for the CDR3: TGTGCCAGCTCACCATTCGCCGTAGGACAGGGGATCACAGATACGCAGTATTTT.

This clone was recorded a few times. The chain is built from TRBV28 and TRBJ2-5; D call uncertain. The germline V and J ends were trimmed by 3 bases and 1 base, with 3 bases remaining between them. Germline V CDR1 and CDR2: MDHEN, SYDVKM. This CDR3 is built from 12 residues. The CDR3 DNA sequence: TGTGCCAGCAGTTTCTTCCAAGAGACCCAGTACTTC. This encodes CASSFFQETQYF. The complete variable domain, with remaining parts taken from reference TRBV28 and TRBJ2-5, reads DVKVTQSSRYLVKRTGEKVFLECVQDMDHENMFWYRQDPGLGLRLIYFSYDVKMKEKGDIPEGYSVSREKKERFSLILESASTNQTSMYLCASSFFQETQYFGPGTRLLVL.

The V gene is TRBV27, the J gene TRBJ2-1; TRBD2 matches at 10 bases. V trimming: 3 bases; J trimming: 1 base; junction bases outside the gene matches: 0. The length of the CDR3 is 15 residues. CDR1 and CDR2 from the germline V gene are MNHEY and SMNVEV (reference sequence). Written as DNA, the CDR3 is TGTGCCAGCAGTTTTAGCGGGGGGTCCTACAATGAGCAGTTCTTC. Translating it yields CASSFSGGSYNEQFF.

A few counts support this clone. This chain links TRBV7-6 with TRBJ2-7, with D possibly being TRBD2 (7 bases). This CDR3 region has 16 residues. Trimming stripped 5 bases from V and 3 bases from J, with 20 bases between. CDR1 and CDR2 (germline): SGHVS, FNYEAQ. CDR3 in amino acids: CASSASGGTSFYEQYF. The CDR3 DNA reads as TGTGCCAGCAGCGCCTCCGGGGGGACAAGCTTCTACGAGCAGTACTTC.

DNA of the CDR3: TGTGCCAGCAGCTTGAGGTCAAGTGGTGGGGAGACCCAGTACTTC. Translated, it gives CASSLRSSGGETQYF. The rearrangement links TRBV5-6 to TRBJ2-5, with no clear D. The CDR3 contains 15 residues. V was pared by 1 base and J by 5 bases, with 15 bases between. Germline values: CDR1 SGHDT, CDR2 YYEEEE.

This sequence joins TRBV4-1 and TRBJ1-2, with 7 bases identical to TRBD1. Germline values: CDR1 MGHRA, CDR2 YSYEKL. The V gene end was trimmed by 6 bases and the J gene end by 5 bases; junction bases not matched to a gene: 12. The CDR3 consists of 15 residues. CDR3 protein: CASSLRGGAGYGYTF. DNA for the CDR3: TGCGCCAGCAGTCTCCGAGGGGGCGCAGGATATGGCTACACCTTC.

The V and J genes are TRBV27 and TRBJ1-2; possibly TRBD1 for D (6 bases). There are 13 residues in the CDR3. Trimming cost V 6 bases and J 7 bases, with 15 bases left between them. Germline loops: CDR1 MNHEY, CDR2 SMNVEV (reference sequence). The CDR3 sequence is CASSSSGAIGYTF. The CDR3 bases are TGTGCCAGCAGCTCCTCAGGGGCGATTGGCTACACCTTC.

This clone was seen more than once but under ten times. The chain is built from TRBV18 and TRBJ1-4; D is undetermined. The CDR3 has 11 amino acids. CDR1 is KGHSH, CDR2 LQKENI, per germline. Deletions cut 4 bases from V and 8 bases from J, with 5 bases between. The CDR3: CASSLQEKLFF. CDR3 coding DNA: TGTGCCAGCTCACTCCAAGAAAAACTGTTTTTT.

The gene calls are TRBV5-6 and TRBJ2-5, with a possible D match to TRBD2 (6 bases). Germline values: CDR1 SGHDT, CDR2 YYEEEE. V was trimmed by 4 bases and J by 2 bases, leaving 12 bases between them. The CDR3 length is 14 residues. This CDR3 reads CASSRPTSQETQYF. DNA of the CDR3: TGTGCCAGCAGCCGCCCGACTAGTCAAGAGACCCAGTACTTC.

DNA of the CDR3: TGTGCCAGCAGCCAAGGCGGACAGGGGATCACTGAAGCTTTCTTT. It codes for CASSQGGQGITEAFF. The rearrangement uses TRBV4-2 and TRBJ1-1, with 9 bases that match TRBD1. V was clipped by 1 base and J by 4 bases; unmatched bases: 4. CDR1 LGHNA and CDR2 YNFKEQ come from the germline V gene. This CDR3 has 15 residues.

This clone was observed a few times. The CDR3 DNA follows: TGTGCCAGTAGTATCCACGCGGGAGGCTCCTACAATGAGCAGTTCTTC. Translating gives CASSIHAGGSYNEQFF. The V and J genes are TRBV19 and TRBJ2-1; 8 nucleotides match TRBD2. The ends lost 3 bases at V and 0 bases at J; junction bases unmatched: 4. This CDR3 region has 16 residues. From germline, CDR1 is LNHDA and CDR2 SQIVND (reference sequence).

This clone showed up just once. The chain links TRBV7-3 to TRBJ2-2, with a weak D call TRBD2 (6 bases). This CDR3 has 15 amino acids. V shed 5 bases and J shed 5 bases, with 15 bases lying between them. CDR1 is SGHTA, CDR2 FQGTGA, per germline. Written as DNA, the CDR3 is TGTGCCAGCAGCCCCTCTTTAGCGGCTACCGGGGAGCTGTTTTTT. Protein sequence: CASSPSLAATGELFF. Looking up the rest from reference TRBV7-3 and TRBJ2-2 gives the full variable domain: GAGVSQTPSNKVTEKGKYVELRCDPISGHTALYWYRQSLGQGPEFLIYFQGTGAADDSGLPNDRFFAVRPEGSVSTLKIQRTERGDSAVYLCASSPSLAATGELFFGEGSRLTVL.

The chain has TRBV4-1 and TRBJ2-6, with 9 positions matching TRBD1. This CDR3 region has 19 residues. In germline, CDR1 is MGHRA, CDR2 YSYEKL. Germline trimming cut 0 bases from V and 4 bases from J; bases unmatched to any gene: 10. CDR3 sequence (DNA): TGCGCCAGCAGCCAAGATCAGGGACAGGGTACGTTGGGGGCCAACGTCCTGACTTTC. It is translated as CASSQDQGQGTLGANVLTF.

This clone has just a few counts. This chain connects TRBV5-4 to TRBJ2-7; 11 bases map to TRBD1. CDR1 SGHNT and CDR2 YYREEE come from the germline V gene (reference sequence). The CDR3 consists of 15 residues. The junction had 4 bases not matched to a gene; V was cut back by 4 bases and J by 1 base. The chain's CDR3 is CASSTGTGGSYEQYF. CDR3 DNA: TGTGCCAGCAGCACCGGGACAGGGGGATCCTACGAGCAGTACTTC.

The chain links TRBV29-1 to TRBJ2-6; the match to TRBD1 covers 7 bases. The germline gives CDR1 SQVTM, CDR2 ANQGSEA. The CDR3 consists of 12 residues. With 6 bases clipped from V and 6 bases from J, the junction kept 2 bases outside the gene matches. The chain's CDR3 is CSVGTEANVLTF. The CDR3 DNA is TGCAGCGTGGGGACAGAGGCCAACGTCCTGACTTTC.

The CDR3 DNA sequence: TGTGCCAGCAGCCAACAGGCCGGGGGCACTGAAGCTTTCTTT. Translation: CASSQQAGGTEAFF. The chain has TRBV7-3 and TRBJ1-1; perhaps TRBD1 as D (5 bases). This CDR3 comprises 14 residues. Germline CDR1 reads SGHTA; CDR2 reads FQGTGA. V lost 5 bases and J lost 4, with 14 bases in between.

This clone was detected only a few times. CDR3 loop: CASSLEGLGANVLTF. CDR3 in DNA: TGTGCCAGCAGCTTGGAAGGGCTAGGGGCCAACGTCCTGACTTTC. The rearrangement joins TRBV5-6 to TRBJ2-6; no clear D gene. Trimming pared 0 bases from V and 4 bases from J, leaving 8 bases between. The CDR3 is 15 residues long. Germline lookup yields CDR1 SGHDT and CDR2 YYEEEE. Complete variable domain (other parts from reference TRBV5-6 and TRBJ2-6): DAGVTQSPTHLIKTRGQQVTLRCSPKSGHDTVSWYQQALGQGPQFIFQYYEEEERQRGNFPDRFSGHQFPNYSSELNVNALLLGDSALYLCASSLEGLGANVLTFGAGSRLTVL.

This clone was observed a few times. The gene calls are TRBV2 and TRBJ1-4; D call uncertain. In germline, CDR1 is SNHLY, CDR2 FYNNEI. Trimming removed 2 bases at V and 3 bases at J, with 7 bases between. CDR3 length equals 14 residues. CDR3 sequence reads: CASSERLANEKLFF. DNA for the CDR3: TGTGCCAGCAGTGAAAGGCTCGCTAATGAAAAACTGTTTTTT.

V and J are TRBV28 and TRBJ2-6; D is unresolved. Germline values: CDR1 MDHEN, CDR2 SYDVKM. Trimming took 5 bases from V and 2 from J, leaving 16 bases between them. The CDR3 spans 17 residues. CDR3 sequence reads: CASSTTDTLAGANVLTF. The CDR3 DNA sequence: TGTGCCAGCAGTACCACCGACACCTTAGCTGGGGCCAACGTCCTGACTTTC. Full variable domain (missing parts from reference TRBV28 and TRBJ2-6): DVKVTQSSRYLVKRTGEKVFLECVQDMDHENMFWYRQDPGLGLRLIYFSYDVKMKEKGDIPEGYSVSREKKERFSLILESASTNQTSMYLCASSTTDTLAGANVLTFGAGSRLTVL.

This chain uses TRBV18 with TRBJ2-3; 9 bases agree with TRBD2. Germline values: CDR1 KGHSH, CDR2 LQKENI. V shed 4 bases, J shed 0 bases, and the junction held 11 bases outside the gene matches. The CDR3 has 18 amino acids. Here the CDR3 DNA reads TGTGCCAGCTCACGGGCACTAGCGGGTCGATCTAGCACAGATACGCAGTATTTT. The encoded protein is CASSRALAGRSSTDTQYF.

This chain uses TRBV9 with TRBJ2-7; perhaps D is TRBD1 or TRBD2 (5 bases each). CDR3 length: 14 amino acids. V was cut by 6 bases and J by 2 bases, with 15 bases left in between. CDR1 and CDR2 from the germline V gene are SGDLS and YYNGEE. CDR3 in amino acids: CASNKGDLTYEQYF. The CDR3 region has the DNA TGTGCCAGCAACAAAGGGGACCTCACCTACGAGCAGTACTTC. Full variable domain (remainder filled in from reference TRBV9 and TRBJ2-7): DSGVTQTPKHLITATGQRVTLRCSPRSGDLSVYWYQQSLDQGLQFLIQYYNGEERAKGNILERFSAQQFPDLHSELNLSSLELGDSALYFCASNKGDLTYEQYFGPGTRLTVT.

The CDR3: CASSYSVYYEQYF. Written as DNA, the CDR3 is TGTGCCAGCAGTTACTCGGTCTACTACGAGCAGTACTTC. The chain employs TRBV6-5 and TRBJ2-7, with no clear D. The CDR3 has 13 residues. Germline V gives CDR1 MNHEY, CDR2 SVGAGI. Trimming pared 0 bases from V and 3 bases from J, leaving 6 bases between.